This T cell receptor (beta chain) was captured in a study of T-cell memory formation after mild COVID-19. Per germline, CDR1 DFQATT and CDR2 SNEGSKA (reference sequence). V lost 6 bases and J lost 0; bases outside the gene matches: 9. CDR3 length: 15 residues. From the 5' RACE reads, TCRdb called clonotypes with MiXCR, one entry per CDR3 protein. The sample consists of around 130,000 distinct CDR3 sequences, about 6.5% of them appearing once. This clonotype was observed a handful of times. V and J are TRBV20-1 and TRBJ1-1; 8 nucleotides agree with TRBD1. Sequencing used PBMCs or a T cell subset sorted from them (not recorded which). The source of this sequence is an adult woman who had mild COVID-19 (a few samples of this study predate the infection). Cell type and time point are not known. The CDR3 here is CSASDRGKMNTEAFF. The CDR3 DNA follows: TGCAGTGCCAGCGACAGGGGAAAAATGAACACTGAAGCTTTCTTT.